This entry concerns a single T cell receptor (beta chain). These data are taken from a study of blood T cell repertoires in COVID-19. V lost 3 bases and J 7 bases, leaving 19 bases between the germline ends. Germline CDR1 MNHEY, CDR2 SMNVEV (reference sequence). The length of the CDR3 is 16 residues. The repertoire was sequenced with immunoSEQ multiplex PCR; TCRdb's copy has only in-frame clones and lacks some. The sample includes hundreds of thousands of clones, less than 90% of them seen just once. The chain carries TRBV27 and TRBJ1-5; D is unresolved. The source is a woman aged 45 to 65 who had recovered from COVID-19. The sequencing input was PBMCs or T cells enriched from blood (not recorded which). The CDR3 region is CASSFPHGRAGQPQHF. The DNA for the CDR3 is TGTGCCAGCAGTTTCCCACATGGGAGGGCTGGGCAGCCCCAGCATTTT.